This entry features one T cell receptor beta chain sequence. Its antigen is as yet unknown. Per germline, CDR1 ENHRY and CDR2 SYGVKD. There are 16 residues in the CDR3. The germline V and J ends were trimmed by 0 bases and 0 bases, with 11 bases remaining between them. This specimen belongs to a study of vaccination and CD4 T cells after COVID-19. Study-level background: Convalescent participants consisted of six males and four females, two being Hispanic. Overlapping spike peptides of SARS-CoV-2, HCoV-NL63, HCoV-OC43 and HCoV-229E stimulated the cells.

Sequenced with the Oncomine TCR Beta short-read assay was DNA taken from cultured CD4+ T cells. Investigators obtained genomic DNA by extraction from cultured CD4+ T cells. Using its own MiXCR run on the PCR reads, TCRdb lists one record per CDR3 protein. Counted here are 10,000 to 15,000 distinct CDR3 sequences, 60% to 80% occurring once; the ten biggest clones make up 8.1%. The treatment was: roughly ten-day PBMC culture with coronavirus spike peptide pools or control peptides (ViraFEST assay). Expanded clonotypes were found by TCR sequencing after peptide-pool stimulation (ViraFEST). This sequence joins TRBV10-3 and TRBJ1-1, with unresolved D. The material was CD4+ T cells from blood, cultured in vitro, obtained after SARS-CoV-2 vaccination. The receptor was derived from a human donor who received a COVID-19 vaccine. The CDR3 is CAISESDATLNTEAFF. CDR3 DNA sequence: TGTGCCATCAGTGAGTCGGATGCCACATTGAACACTGAAGCTTTCTTT.